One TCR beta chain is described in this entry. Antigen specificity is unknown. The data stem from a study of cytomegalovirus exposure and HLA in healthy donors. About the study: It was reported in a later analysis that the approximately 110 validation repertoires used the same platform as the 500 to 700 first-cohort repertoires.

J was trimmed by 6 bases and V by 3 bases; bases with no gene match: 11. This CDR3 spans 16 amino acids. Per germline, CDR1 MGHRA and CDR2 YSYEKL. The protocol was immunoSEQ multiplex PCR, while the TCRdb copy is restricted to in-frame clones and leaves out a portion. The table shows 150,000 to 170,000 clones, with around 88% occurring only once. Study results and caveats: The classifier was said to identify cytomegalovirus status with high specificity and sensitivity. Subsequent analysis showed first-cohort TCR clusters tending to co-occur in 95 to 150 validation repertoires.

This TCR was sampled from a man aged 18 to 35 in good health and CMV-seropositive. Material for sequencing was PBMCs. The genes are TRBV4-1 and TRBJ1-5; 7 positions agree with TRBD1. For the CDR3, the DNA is TGCGCCAGCAGCCAGGAGGGGCGTAACAGGGGTCAGCCCCAGCATTTT. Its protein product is CASSQEGRNRGQPQHF.